The clone carrying this TCR beta chain came up many times. Its specificity is unknown. The germline V and J ends were trimmed by 5 bases and 6 bases, with 8 bases remaining between them. This CDR3 is 12 amino acids long. Germline-derived CDR1 and CDR2 are SGHDN and FVKESK. This sample was included in a study of response to subunit inactivated influenza vaccine. In TCRdb, the RT-PCR reads were re-called with MiXCR into one record per CDR3 protein. This table holds some 600,000 distinct CDR3 sequences, approximately 15% found once. Notes on the study in general: The authors put forward the suggestion that each seasonal influenza vaccination may bring in only a limited number of new T cells.

The chain is built from TRBV14 and TRBJ2-4, with D unclear. This receptor was obtained from a man between 45 and 60 years old who received an inactivated influenza vaccine. The material was PBMCs from blood, obtained 14 to 15 days before vaccination. CDR3 sequence reads: CASSSGINIQYF. The CDR3 DNA reads TGTGCCAGCAGCAGTGGCATAAACATTCAGTACTTC.